Described below is a single TCR beta chain sequence and its context. Its antigen is as yet unknown. These data are taken from a study of vaccination and CD4 T cells after COVID-19. Study summary: Researchers treated control cultures with a CEFX pool, an HIV-1 Nef pool, or no peptide.

Overall study findings and caveats: A median of approximately 90% of reactive clones, in convalescent patients, became evident only post-vaccination.

The treatment is: approximately nine-day PBMC culture with coronavirus spike peptide pools or control peptides (ViraFEST assay). Gathered ahead of the COVID-19 pandemic (2011-2018) were the CD4+ T cells of the unexposed donor. PBMC cultures, at approximately 2 million cells per well, received 7.5 to 10 IU/ml IL-2 and 9 to 10 ug/ml peptide pools. At the Johns Hopkins FTIC core, DNA taken from cultured CD4+ T cells was sequenced by way of the Oncomine TCR Beta short-read assay. Researchers extracted genomic DNA from CD4+ T cells that had been cultured. TCRdb processed the PCR reads anew with MiXCR; each CDR3 protein has one entry. The table lists thousands of distinct CDR3 sequences, approximately 53% of them singletons, with about a third in the top ten. The CDR3 extends over 16 amino acids. Germline trimming cut 2 bases from V and 5 bases from J; bases unmatched to any gene: 5. The germline V gene has CDR1 ENHRY and CDR2 SYGVKD.

This receptor was identified in a human donor in good health. V and J are TRBV10-3 and TRBJ1-4; the match to TRBD1 covers 10 bases. Sequencing was carried out using CD4+ T cells from blood, cultured in vitro. The CDR3, as DNA: TGTGCCATCAGTGAGACACCGGGACAGGGGAATGAAAAACTGTTTTTT. This sequence encodes CAISETPGQGNEKLFF.